One T cell receptor beta chain is described in this entry. Antigen specificity is unknown. The data were obtained in a study of shared clonotypes between healthy human individuals. Findings and caveats of the study: As a rule, naive subsets had a larger estimated richness than memory subsets. Clonotypes which were not shared had lower generation probabilities than clonotypes that all four donors shared. Genetic and exposure-history diversity was limited by the small donor number.

Genomic DNA belonging to each subset was distributed in equal measure over several immunoSEQ plates. Repertoires were generated with immunoSEQ multiplex PCR, while TCRdb's copy carries only in-frame clones and drops some. The data hold 800,000 to 950,000 clones, with about 97% observed a single time. Germline CDR1 is MGHRA and CDR2 is YSYEKL. This CDR3 has 15 amino acids. The V end lost 1 base, the J end lost 2 bases, and 10 bases lay between the germline ends. Naive CD8 cells lacked CD45RO and underwent positive selection for CCR7, leaving out terminally differentiated effector memory CD45RA+ cells.

This chain connects TRBV4-1 to TRBJ2-3; D possibly corresponds to TRBD2 (5 bases). The clonotype originates from a man aged 25-45 years in good health. Sequenced sample: naive CD8+ T cells sorted from blood. CDR3 amino acids: CASSQGGSITDTQYF. CDR3 coding DNA: TGCGCCAGCAGCCAAGGAGGGTCGATCACAGATACGCAGTATTTT.